These T cell receptor beta chains were read from a single sample in a study of regulatory T cells in long-lasting Graves disease. Using its own MiXCR run on the multiplex PCR reads, TCRdb lists one record per CDR3 protein. The sample has roughly 420,000 distinct CDR3 sequences, around 13% seen once. The same data also went into a second study, on T cells in Graves' hyperthyroidism and ophthalmopathy.

The material was peripheral blood mononuclear cells (PBMCs), obtained at new diagnosis, from a patient treated with antithyroid drugs. All receptors derive from a woman in her 50s with Graves disease. Both conserved end residues are part of each CDR3. D genes are given only for firm matches. The size entry is marked missing in some rows and otherwise reads once, few, many or a size class.

D gene: -
V gene: TRBV29-1
J gene: TRBJ2-7
clone size: -
CDR3 DNA: TGCAGCGTCCAACCAGGGGCAGGATCCTACGAGCAGTACTTC
CDR3 protein: CSVQPGAGSYEQYF

D gene: TRBD1
V gene: TRBV28
J gene: TRBJ2-2
clone size: many
CDR3 DNA: TGTGCCAGCAGTCCCTCCGGGACAGGGAAGGCCGGGGAGCTGTTTTTT
CDR3 protein: CASSPSGTGKAGELFF

D gene: -
V gene: TRBV4-1
J gene: TRBJ2-5
clone size: few
CDR3 DNA: TGCGCCAGCAGCCACCTAGAGACCCAGTACTTC
CDR3 protein: CASSHLETQYF

D gene: TRBD1
V gene: TRBV20-1
J gene: TRBJ1-5
clone size: -
CDR3 DNA: TGCAGTGTTCCGGGACAGGTCTATAGCAATCAGCCCCAGCATTTT
CDR3 protein: CSVPGQVYSNQPQHF

D gene: -
V gene: TRBV28
J gene: TRBJ1-5
clone size: many
CDR3 DNA: TGTGCCAGCAGTCTGCTCGGACAGCCAGCTCAAAGCAATCAGCCCCAGCATTTT
CDR3 protein: CASSLLGQPAQSNQPQHF

D gene: -
V gene: TRBV7-9
J gene: TRBJ2-5
clone size: -
CDR3 DNA: TGTGCCAGCAGCTTAGGGGTACATCCCCAAGAGACCCAGTACTTC
CDR3 protein: CASSLGVHPQETQYF

D gene: TRBD2
V gene: TRBV13
J gene: TRBJ2-1
clone size: many
CDR3 DNA: TGTGCCAGCAGCTTAGGGTGGCGGGAGAACAATGAGCAGTTCTTC
CDR3 protein: CASSLGWRENNEQFF

D gene: -
V gene: TRBV29-1
J gene: TRBJ2-7
clone size: -
CDR3 DNA: TGCAGCGCCGTAAACCTCTACGAGCAGTACTTC
CDR3 protein: CSAVNLYEQYF

D gene: -
V gene: TRBV13
J gene: TRBJ1-2
clone size: few
CDR3 DNA: TGTGCCAGCAGCCCGAAGGACAGAGCTAACTATGGCTACACCTTC
CDR3 protein: CASSPKDRANYGYTF

D gene: -
V gene: TRBV28
J gene: TRBJ1-5
clone size: many
CDR3 DNA: TGTGCCAGCATTGGCGGACGGGCAAATCAGCCCCAGCATTTT
CDR3 protein: CASIGGRANQPQHF

D gene: TRBD2
V gene: TRBV7-9
J gene: TRBJ2-3
clone size: many
CDR3 DNA: TGTGCCAGCAGACGGACTAGCGGCCTTAGCACAGATACGCAGTATTTT
CDR3 protein: CASRRTSGLSTDTQYF

D gene: TRBD1
V gene: TRBV18
J gene: TRBJ1-5
clone size: -
CDR3 DNA: TGTGCCAGCTCACCAGCAGGGGGCGGGGGAAGCAATCAGCCCCAGCATTTT
CDR3 protein: CASSPAGGGGSNQPQHF

D gene: -
V gene: TRBV20-1
J gene: TRBJ2-7
clone size: -
CDR3 DNA: TGCAGTGCTAGGTCCTGGGACTCCAGCTACGAGCAGTACTTC
CDR3 protein: CSARSWDSSYEQYF

D gene: -
V gene: TRBV20-1
J gene: TRBJ2-7
clone size: few
CDR3 DNA: TGCAGTGCTAGGTCTCTTTCCGGGGGACCCTACGAGCAGTACTTC
CDR3 protein: CSARSLSGGPYEQYF

D gene: -
V gene: TRBV6-2/TRBV6-3
J gene: TRBJ1-2
clone size: few
CDR3 DNA: TGTGCCAGCAGTTCGCCAAGTTCTGCCCTTACGTATGGCTACACCTTC
CDR3 protein: CASSSPSSALTYGYTF

D gene: -
V gene: TRBV7-3
J gene: TRBJ2-2
clone size: few
CDR3 DNA: TGTGCCAGCAGCGCGGGTGGGACCGGGGAGCTGTTTTTT
CDR3 protein: CASSAGGTGELFF

D gene: TRBD1
V gene: TRBV5-1
J gene: TRBJ1-6
clone size: few
CDR3 DNA: TGCGCCAGCAGCTTGGAGGCCCCAATCGGGACAGGGCATTCACCCCTCCACTTT
CDR3 protein: CASSLEAPIGTGHSPLHF

D gene: -
V gene: TRBV2
J gene: TRBJ1-3
clone size: few
CDR3 DNA: TGTGCCAGCAGTGAAGGGGGCGCTTTCGGAAACACCATATATTTT
CDR3 protein: CASSEGGAFGNTIYF

D gene: -
V gene: TRBV20-1
J gene: TRBJ2-3
clone size: many
CDR3 DNA: TGCAGTGCCCCCACGGTAGGGGACCTCGCAGATACGCAGTATTTT
CDR3 protein: CSAPTVGDLADTQYF

D gene: -
V gene: TRBV2
J gene: TRBJ1-2
clone size: many
CDR3 DNA: TGTGCCAGCACCCTCTCCCAGCAGCATCGCTACACCTTC
CDR3 protein: CASTLSQQHRYTF

D gene: -
V gene: TRBV20-1
J gene: TRBJ1-2
clone size: many
CDR3 DNA: TGCAGTGCTAGGCGGACAGTCGGCATCTATGGCTACACCTTC
CDR3 protein: CSARRTVGIYGYTF

D gene: -
V gene: TRBV4-1
J gene: TRBJ2-6
clone size: -
CDR3 DNA: TGCGCCAGCAGAGGCCTAACAGGGACGTTATCCGTCTCTGGGGCCAACGTCCTGACTTTC
CDR3 protein: CASRGLTGTLSVSGANVLTF

D gene: -
V gene: TRBV9
J gene: TRBJ2-7
clone size: many
CDR3 DNA: TGTGCCAGCAGCGTAGACCCTGGACAAATTTACGAGCAGTACTTC
CDR3 protein: CASSVDPGQIYEQYF

D gene: TRBD2
V gene: TRBV7-9
J gene: TRBJ2-5
clone size: many
CDR3 DNA: TGTGCCAGCAGCCCTACTAGCGGGAGAGGGGAGACCCAGTACTTC
CDR3 protein: CASSPTSGRGETQYF

D gene: TRBD2
V gene: TRBV28
J gene: TRBJ2-2
clone size: many
CDR3 DNA: TGTGCCAGCAGTTTAAGTGGGACTAGCGGGAGGTTCGCCGGGGAGCTGTTTTTT
CDR3 protein: CASSLSGTSGRFAGELFF

D gene: -
V gene: TRBV5-1
J gene: TRBJ2-5
clone size: few
CDR3 DNA: TGCGCCAGCAGCTCTGACCCAGGAGAGACCCAGTACTTC
CDR3 protein: CASSSDPGETQYF

D gene: -
V gene: TRBV5-1
J gene: TRBJ2-5
clone size: many
CDR3 DNA: TGCGCCAGCAGCTTTGAGGGCGGAGAGACCCAGTACTTC
CDR3 protein: CASSFEGGETQYF

D gene: TRBD2
V gene: TRBV25-1
J gene: TRBJ2-3
clone size: few
CDR3 DNA: TGTGCCAGCCGAAGTAGCGGGGGTCGCACAGATACGCAGTATTTT
CDR3 protein: CASRSSGGRTDTQYF

D gene: -
V gene: TRBV27
J gene: TRBJ2-1
clone size: many
CDR3 DNA: TGTGCCAGCAGTTTCACGCCAGGGCCCCTAAGCTCCTACAATGAGCAGTTCTTC
CDR3 protein: CASSFTPGPLSSYNEQFF